One and the same sample provided the 2 T cell receptor beta chains below, sequenced in a study of T cell responses to AZD1222 COVID-19 vaccine. Some clones are missing from TCRdb's copy, which holds only in-frame ones; the method was immunoSEQ multiplex PCR. The repertoire includes around 99,000 clones, approximately 92% of them detected once, and 10% to 15% sits in the top ten. This material consisted of peripheral blood, taken on day 0 of AZD1222 vaccination. The origin of the receptors is an adult in good health.

The V call is TRBV29-1, the J call TRBJ1-4; the D gene is possibly TRBD1 (6 bases). The CDR3 contains 13 residues. Looked up from germline, CDR1 is SQVTM and CDR2 is ANQGSEA. V was trimmed by 7 bases and J by 7 bases, leaving 16 bases between them. CDR3 in DNA: TGCAGCGCCGAGATAGGGGGTGTTGAAAAACTGTTTTTT. This codes for CSAEIGGVEKLFF.

The rearrangement uses TRBV11-3 and TRBJ2-1; 7 bases are shared with TRBD2. The CDR3 has 14 residues. The germline gives CDR1 SGHNT, CDR2 YENEEA. V was pared by 5 bases and J by 1 base, with 2 bases of the junction left unmatched. DNA of the CDR3: TGTGCCAGCAGCCCAGCGGGGTCCTACAATGAGCAGTTCTTC. It translates to CASSPAGSYNEQFF.